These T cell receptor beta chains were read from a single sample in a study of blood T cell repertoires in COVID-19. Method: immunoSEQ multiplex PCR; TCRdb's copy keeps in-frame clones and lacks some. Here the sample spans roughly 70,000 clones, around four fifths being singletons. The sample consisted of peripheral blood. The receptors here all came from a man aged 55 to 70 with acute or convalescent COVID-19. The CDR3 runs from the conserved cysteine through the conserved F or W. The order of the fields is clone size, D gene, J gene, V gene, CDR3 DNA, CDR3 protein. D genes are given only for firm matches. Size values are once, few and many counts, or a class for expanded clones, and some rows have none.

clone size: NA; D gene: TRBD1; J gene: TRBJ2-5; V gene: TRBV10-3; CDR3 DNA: TGTGCCATCAGTGAGTCTACAGGGGGCACAAAGACCCAGTACTTC; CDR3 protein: CAISESTGGTKTQYF
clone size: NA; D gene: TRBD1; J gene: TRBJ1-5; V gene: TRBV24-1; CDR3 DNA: TGTGCCACCAGTGAGTCCGGGGACAGGGTAAGCATGTGGTATCAGCCCCAGCATTTT; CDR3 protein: CATSESGDRVSMWYQPQHF
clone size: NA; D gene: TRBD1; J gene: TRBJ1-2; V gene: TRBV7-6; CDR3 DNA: TGTGCCAGCAGTTACAGGGGGGCTAGGGGCTACACCTTC; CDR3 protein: CASSYRGARGYTF
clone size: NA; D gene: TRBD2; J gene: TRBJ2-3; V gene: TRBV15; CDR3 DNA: TGTGCCACCAGCAGAGATAATTCAGCGGGAGTGAGGTTACGCAGTAATTTT; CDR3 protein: CATSRDNSAGVRLRSNF
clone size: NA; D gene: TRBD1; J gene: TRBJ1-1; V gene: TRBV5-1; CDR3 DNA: TGCGCCAGCAGCTTGGTAGCAGGGGGCAGGAACACTGAAGCTTTCTTT; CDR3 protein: CASSLVAGGRNTEAFF
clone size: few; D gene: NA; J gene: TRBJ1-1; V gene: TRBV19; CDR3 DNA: TGTGCCAGTAGTATATCACAGAACACTGAAGCTTTCTTT; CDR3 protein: CASSISQNTEAFF
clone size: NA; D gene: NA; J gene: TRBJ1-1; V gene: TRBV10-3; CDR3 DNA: TGTGCCATCAGTGGAGATATGAACACTGAAGCTTTCTTT; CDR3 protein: CAISGDMNTEAFF
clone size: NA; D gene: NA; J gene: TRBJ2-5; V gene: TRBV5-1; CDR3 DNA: TGCGCCAGCAGGGACAGTTGGGAGACCCAGTACTTC; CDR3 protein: CASRDSWETQYF
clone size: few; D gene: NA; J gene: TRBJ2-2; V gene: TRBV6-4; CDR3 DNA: TGTGCCAGCAGTGACTCGACAGACACCGGGGAGCTGTTTTTT; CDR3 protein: CASSDSTDTGELFF
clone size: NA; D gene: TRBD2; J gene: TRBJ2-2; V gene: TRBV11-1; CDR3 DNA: TGTGCCAGCAGCGCCCGACTAGCCCGGGGTACCGGGGAGCTGTTTTTT; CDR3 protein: CASSARLARGTGELFF
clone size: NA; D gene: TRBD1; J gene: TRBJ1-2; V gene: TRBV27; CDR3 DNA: TGTGCCAGCAGTGACAGGGGTTTCGCTGGCTACACCTTC; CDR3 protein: CASSDRGFAGYTF
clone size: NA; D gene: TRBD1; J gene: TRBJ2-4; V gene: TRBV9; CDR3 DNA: TGTGCCAGCAGCGTATCAGGGGGCCTTTTTGGGGCCAAAAACATTCAGTACTTC; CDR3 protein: CASSVSGGLFGAKNIQYF
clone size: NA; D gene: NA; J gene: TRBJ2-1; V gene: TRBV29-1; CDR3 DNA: TGCAGCGTAGCGAGCTACAATGAGCAGTTCTTC; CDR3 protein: CSVASYNEQFF
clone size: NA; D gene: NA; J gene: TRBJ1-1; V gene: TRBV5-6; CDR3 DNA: TGTGCCAGCAGCTTGGGTCAGGTAAACACTGAAGCTTTCTTT; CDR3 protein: CASSLGQVNTEAFF
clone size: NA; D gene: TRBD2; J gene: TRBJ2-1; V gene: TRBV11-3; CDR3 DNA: TGTGCCAGCAGCCTAGGGACTAGCGGACCATACAATGAGCAGTTCTTC; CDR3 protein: CASSLGTSGPYNEQFF
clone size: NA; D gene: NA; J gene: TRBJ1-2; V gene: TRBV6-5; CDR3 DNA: TGTGCCAGCAGCCCCGCGGGGCTCCCTTATGGCTACACCTTC; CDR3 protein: CASSPAGLPYGYTF
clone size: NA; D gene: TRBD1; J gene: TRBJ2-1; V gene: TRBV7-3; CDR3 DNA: TGTGCCAGCAGCCCGGGACAGGGGCTAATAAATGAGCAGTTCTTC; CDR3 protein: CASSPGQGLINEQFF
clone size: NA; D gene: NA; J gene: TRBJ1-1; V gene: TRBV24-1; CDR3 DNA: TGTGCCACCAGTGAGGGGGCGGGTACAGTCACTGAAGCTTTCTTT; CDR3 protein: CATSEGAGTVTEAFF
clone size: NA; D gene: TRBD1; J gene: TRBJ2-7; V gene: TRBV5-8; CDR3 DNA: TGTGCCAGCAGCGTGTACATTGGCAGGGGGCACGAGCAGTACTTC; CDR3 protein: CASSVYIGRGHEQYF
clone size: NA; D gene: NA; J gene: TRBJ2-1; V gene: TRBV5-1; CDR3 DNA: TGCGCCAGCAGCTCTAGTATCCACAATGAGCAGTTCTTC; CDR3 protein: CASSSSIHNEQFF
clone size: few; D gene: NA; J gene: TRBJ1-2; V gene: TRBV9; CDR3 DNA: TGTGCCAGCAGCCTGCGGGGGTTTGGTGGCTACACCTTC; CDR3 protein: CASSLRGFGGYTF
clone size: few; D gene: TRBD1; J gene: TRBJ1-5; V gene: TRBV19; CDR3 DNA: TGTGCCAGTAGTACTTTAGACAGGGCGGTATATAGCAATCAGCCCCAGCATTTT; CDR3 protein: CASSTLDRAVYSNQPQHF
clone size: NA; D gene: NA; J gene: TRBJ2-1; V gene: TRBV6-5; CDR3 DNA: TGTGCCAGCATCCCTTCTCGGGGCGGGGATGAGCAGTTCTTC; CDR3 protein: CASIPSRGGDEQFF
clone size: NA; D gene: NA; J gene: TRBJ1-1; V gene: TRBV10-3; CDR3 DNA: TGTGCCATCAGTGATTCCGGGACAAAATACACTGAAGCTTTCTTT; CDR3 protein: CAISDSGTKYTEAFF
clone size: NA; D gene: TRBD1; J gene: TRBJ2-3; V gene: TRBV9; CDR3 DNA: TGTGCCAGCAGCCTACGGACAGGGGGTGGTTCAGATACGCAGTATTTT; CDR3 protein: CASSLRTGGGSDTQYF
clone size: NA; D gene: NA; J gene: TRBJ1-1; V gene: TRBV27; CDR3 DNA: TGTGCCACCATGGGGGGGAACACTGAAGCTTTCTTT; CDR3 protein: CATMGGNTEAFF
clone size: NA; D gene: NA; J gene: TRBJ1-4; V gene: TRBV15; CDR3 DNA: TGTGCCACCAGCGTCCGGGGTAACTATGAAAAACTGTTTTTT; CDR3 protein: CATSVRGNYEKLFF
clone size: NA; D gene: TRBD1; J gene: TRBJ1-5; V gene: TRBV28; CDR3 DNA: TGTGCCAGCAGTTTAGGACAGGGGGGACGCAATCAGCCCCAGCATTTT; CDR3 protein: CASSLGQGGRNQPQHF
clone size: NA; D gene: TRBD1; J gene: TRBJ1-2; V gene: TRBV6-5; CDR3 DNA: TGTGCCAGCAGTCGAACCGGGACAGGGCTATCTGGCTACACCTTC; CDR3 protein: CASSRTGTGLSGYTF
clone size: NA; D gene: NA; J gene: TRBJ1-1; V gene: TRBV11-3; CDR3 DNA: TGTGCCAGCAGCCACAGGGCCCCTCGGAACACTGAAGCTTTCTTT; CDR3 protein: CASSHRAPRNTEAFF
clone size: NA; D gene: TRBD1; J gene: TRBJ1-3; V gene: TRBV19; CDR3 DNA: TGTGCCAGTAGTACCATGGGGACAGGGATCTCTGGAAACACCATATATTTT; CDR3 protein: CASSTMGTGISGNTIYF
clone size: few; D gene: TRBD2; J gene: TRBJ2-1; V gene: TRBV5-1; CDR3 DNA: TGCGCCAGCAAGGGACTATCAGCCAATGAGCAGTTCTTC; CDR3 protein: CASKGLSANEQFF
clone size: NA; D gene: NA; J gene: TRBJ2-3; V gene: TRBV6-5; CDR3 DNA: TGTGCCAGCTACTTGGATACGCAGTATTTT; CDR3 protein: CASYLDTQYF
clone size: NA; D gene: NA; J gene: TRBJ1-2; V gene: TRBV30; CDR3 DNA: TGTGCCTGGAGTGTAACAGGGTATGGCTACACCTTC; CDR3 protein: CAWSVTGYGYTF
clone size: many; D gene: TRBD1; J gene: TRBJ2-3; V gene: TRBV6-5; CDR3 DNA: TGTGCCAGCGCGAAGGGACAGGGGTCAGATACGCAGTATTTT; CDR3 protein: CASAKGQGSDTQYF
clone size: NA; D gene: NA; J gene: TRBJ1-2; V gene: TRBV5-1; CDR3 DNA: TGCGCCAGCAGCTTGAGGGAGAGGTATGGCTACACCTTC; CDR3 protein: CASSLRERYGYTF
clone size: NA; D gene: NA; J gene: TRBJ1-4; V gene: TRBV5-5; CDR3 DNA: TGTGCCAGCAGCATAGATTTTGATGAAAAACTGTTTTTT; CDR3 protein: CASSIDFDEKLFF
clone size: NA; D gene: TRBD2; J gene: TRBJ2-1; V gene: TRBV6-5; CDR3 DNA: TGTGCCAGCGAGACTAGCGGGGGGGTAAATGAGCAGTTCTTC; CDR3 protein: CASETSGGVNEQFF
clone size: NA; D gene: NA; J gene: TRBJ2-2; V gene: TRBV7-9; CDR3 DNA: TGTGCCAGCAGCTTATTAGGCAGCGGTCCCGGGGAGCTGTTTTTT; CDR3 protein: CASSLLGSGPGELFF
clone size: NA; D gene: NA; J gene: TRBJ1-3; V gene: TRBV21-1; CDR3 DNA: TGTGCCAGCAGCAATTCAGGGGACGGAAACACCATATATTTT; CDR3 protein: CASSNSGDGNTIYF
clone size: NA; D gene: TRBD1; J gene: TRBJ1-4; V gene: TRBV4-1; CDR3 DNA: TGCGCCAGCAGCCAGGCTACAGGGGCGGCCACTAATGAAAAACTGTTTTTT; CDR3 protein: CASSQATGAATNEKLFF
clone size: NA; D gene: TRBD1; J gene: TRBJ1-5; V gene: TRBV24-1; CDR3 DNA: TGTGCCACCAGTGACCCGAGACCCGACAGGGGGCTAGAGGCCCAGCATTTT; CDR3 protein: CATSDPRPDRGLEAQHF
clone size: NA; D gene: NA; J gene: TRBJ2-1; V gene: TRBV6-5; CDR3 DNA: TGTGCCAGCAGTTACTCTTTAGCATCCCACAATGAGCAGTTCTTC; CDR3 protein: CASSYSLASHNEQFF
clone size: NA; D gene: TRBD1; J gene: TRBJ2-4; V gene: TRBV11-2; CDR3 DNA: TGTGCCAGCAGCTCCTGGGACAGGGGGCAAAGCATTCAGTACTTC; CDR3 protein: CASSSWDRGQSIQYF
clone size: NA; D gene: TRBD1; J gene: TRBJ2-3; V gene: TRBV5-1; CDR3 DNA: TGCGCCAGCAGCTCCAGTCCGGACAGGCGGGCAGATACGCAGTATTTT; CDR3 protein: CASSSSPDRRADTQYF
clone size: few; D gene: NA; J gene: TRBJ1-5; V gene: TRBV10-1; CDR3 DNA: TGCGCCAGCAGTGAATCGGGGGATCAGCCCCAGCATTTT; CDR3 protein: CASSESGDQPQHF
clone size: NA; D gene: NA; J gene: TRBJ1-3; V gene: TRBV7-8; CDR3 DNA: TGTGCCAGCAGCGAGACAGTCTCTGGAAACACCATATATTTT; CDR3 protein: CASSETVSGNTIYF
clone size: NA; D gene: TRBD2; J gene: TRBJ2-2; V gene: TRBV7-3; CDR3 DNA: TGTGCCAGCAGCGGAGGGACTAGCGGGGGGCCGAACACCGGGGAGCTGTTTTTT; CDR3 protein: CASSGGTSGGPNTGELFF